The entry that follows covers one T cell receptor beta chain sequence. The clone's antigen remains unknown. No much larger clone exists at a distance of one base, and base qualities are not known. This sample was taken from a study of identical twins (dated by TCRdb to about 2016). Background for the entire study: The study deep-sequenced TCR alpha and beta repertoires from monozygotic twins, unrelated adults of various ages and cord blood to test whether fetal clonotypes persist. Replicate twin experiments were performed at different times using different library preparation protocols to rule out contamination.

The V end loses 3 bases and the J end loses 4 bases, and a stretch of 10 bases separates them. From the cysteine through the phenylalanine, the CDR3 covers 13 amino acids. Just CDR3 DNA is preserved here, 39 bases in frame from base 1. Sequences SGDLS (CDR1) and YYNGEE (CDR2) are obtained from the germline V gene. General study outcomes and caveats: The excess sharing between twins in beta out-of-frame sequences was weaker because fewer shared sequences reduced the signal-to-noise ratio. Compared with coincidental sharing between unrelated individuals, an excess of low generation-probability sequences was observed among out-of-frame TCR alpha sequences shared between twins. Zero-insertion analyses could be partly confounded by invariant T cells such as MAIT and iNKT, though diverse VJ usage argued against such confounding for most clonotypes. Abundant cord blood beta clonotypes had fewer insertions, young adult naive repertoires showed a similar but weaker trend, and memory repertoires showed no such trend. In monozygotic twins, out-of-frame TCR alpha sharing was systematically underestimated by recombination models, although the models agreed with sharing between unrelated individuals. Because the same donors could not be followed over many years, the conclusions depended on cross-sectional statistical analysis.

Library construction relied on 5' RACE. Reads for this sample came from an Illumina HiSeq 2000. Template switching introduced a universal primer binding site; the final cDNA contained a unique molecular identifier, enabling accurate counting of TCR cDNA molecules. First-strand cDNA for TCR alpha and beta chains was synthesized from specific primers in the conserved constant-segment region. To control for contamination, every cDNA library was double barcoded, receiving both a SMART-Mk sample barcode and Illumina barcodes. TruSeq adapter sequences and Illumina sample barcodes were added in two successive PCR steps. The Illumina HiSeq platform was used with custom primers to sequence TCR alpha and beta cDNA libraries. In the paper's pipeline: Unique molecular identifiers were extracted from raw reads with MiGEC, and CDR3 positions were determined with MiXCR. For each individual, recombination models were inferred using an EM algorithm with the repgenHMM and IGoR tools. Shared clonotype analysis was performed with the tcR package in R, normalizing sharing by the product of cloneset sizes. To study raw recombination without the effects of thymic and clonal selection, out-of-frame nonproductive sequences were analyzed. TCRdb reprocessing: public reads trimmed at Q25 with fastp, clones called with MiXCR, in-frame beta chains kept. Each entry merges the rows of one CDR3 protein and shows their most common DNA and genes. TCRdb, rather than the study authors, made the V and J calls. The sample yields 1.5 million or so distinct CDR3 sequences; under 35% were counted once. The top ten clones comprise less than 0.35% of the sample.

Only healthy Caucasian donors were included. The sequence links TRBV9 to TRBJ1-2, with the D gene not confidently named. The source of this sequence is a newborn girl in good health. Input material: cord blood. The CDR3: CASSAVEGYGYTF. The DNA is TGTGCCAGCAGCGCAGTCGAGGGCTATGGCTACACCTTC.